The clone carrying this T cell receptor beta chain was seen a single time. In Seattle, patients joined the study during active infection and were tracked longitudinally. The trim removed 6 bases at V and 10 bases at J, leaving 9 bases unmatched. CDR1 is SGHAT, CDR2 FQNNGV, per germline. The CDR3 sequence is 14 residues long. The sample is drawn from a study of blood T cell repertoires in COVID-19. At the level of the study: The origin of the acute and convalescent COVID-19 samples was the United States, Italy and Spain. The analysed material was cDNA or gDNA that came from T cells, B-cell-depleted T cells, or PBMCs.

As originally analysed: Reference gene primer amplification in the assay estimated nucleated cell counts. Some clones are missing from TCRdb's copy, which holds only in-frame ones; the method was immunoSEQ multiplex PCR. Clone size and V and J calls were adopted from that table, with D and trimming inferred from the DNA. The sample has 250,000 to 400,000 clones; about nine tenths are singletons. The chain uses TRBV11-2 and TRBJ1-6, with 7 bases identical to TRBD1. Material for sequencing was peripheral blood. The TCR was taken from a woman aged 25 to 39 with COVID-19, enrolled during active disease. The CDR3 coding sequence is TGTGCCAGCAGGTCAGGGGGAAGGGGGTCACCCCTCCACTTT. This translates into CASRSGGRGSPLHF.